Listed here are 18 T cell receptor beta chains from one sample, sequenced in a study of T-cell reconstitution after alpha-beta-depleted transplantation in children. The library targeted TCRbeta and was prepared with unique molecular identifiers. TCRdb re-analysed the PCR reads in MiXCR, keeping a single row per CDR3 protein. The repertoire includes over 450,000 distinct CDR3 sequences, roughly a tenth of them detected once, and about 2% sits in the top ten. Source: PBMCs, taken before TCRalphabeta/CD19-depleted stem cell transplant. The source is a child between 2 and 9 years old with inherited bone marrow failure, due to receive a stem cell transplant.

This clonotype was observed many times. V is TRBV6-2 or TRBV6-3 and J is TRBJ1-5; 9 bases match TRBD1. J gave up 4 bases and V 6 bases, and 7 bases lay outside the gene matches. Germline V lookup: CDR1 MNHEY, CDR2 SVGEGT. The CDR3 is 15 amino acids. CDR3 bases: TGTGCCAGCAGGGCCCTTGGACAGGGGAATCAGCCCCAGCATTTT. Translation: CASRALGQGNQPQHF.

This clonotype was detected ten times or more. The chain has TRBV12-3 or TRBV12-4 and TRBJ2-5; 11 bases align to TRBD2. Unmatched junction bases numbered 5, after V lost 6 bases and J lost 2 bases. The CDR3 is 15 residues long. The CDR3 bases are TGTGCCAGCAGACTAGCGGGAGTAGATCAAGAGACCCAGTACTTC. It is translated as CASRLAGVDQETQYF.

This clonotype appeared a few times. CDR3 DNA sequence: TGTGCCAGCAGGCTAACTAGGCAGGAGACCCAGTACTTC. As protein: CASRLTRQETQYF. The chain recombines TRBV12-3 or TRBV12-4 with TRBJ2-5; a possible D gene is TRBD2 (5 bases). V lost 6 bases and J 5 bases, leaving 13 bases between the germline ends. The CDR3 loop spans 13 amino acids.

A word on this clonotype: A much larger clone lies one base from this, so it may be a read error. The CDR3 nucleotides are TGCAGCGTGGCGCAGGCACCCACAGATACGCAGTATTTT. This sequence encodes CSVAQAPTDTQYF. The chain links TRBV29-1 to TRBJ2-3; D remains ambiguous. There are 13 residues in the CDR3. Germline values: CDR1 SQVTM, CDR2 ANQGSEA. The V end was cut by 6 bases, the J end by 2 bases, with 12 bases between.

There are many counts of this clonotype. The chain has TRBV4-3 and TRBJ1-6, with 8 bases lining up with TRBD1. J gave up 16 bases and V 0 bases, and 5 bases lay outside the gene matches. CDR1 is LGHNA and CDR2 is YSLEER in the germline V gene. The CDR3 covers 13 residues. The CDR3 spells CASSQDWGDRLHF. In DNA, the CDR3 is TGCGCCAGCAGCCAAGATTGGGGGGACAGGCTCCACTTT.

This clonotype showed up many times. The chain couples TRBV5-1 to TRBJ2-3; D unresolved. In germline, CDR1 is SGHRS, CDR2 YFSETQ. The CDR3 sequence is 15 residues long. Deletions cut 0 bases from V and 2 bases from J, with 10 bases between. CDR3 protein: CASSLGRPDTDTQYF. DNA of the CDR3: TGCGCCAGCAGCTTGGGGCGGCCGGACACAGATACGCAGTATTTT.

This clonotype was seen a handful of times. This rearrangement joins TRBV20-1 to TRBJ2-1; 12 bases fit TRBD2. This CDR3 comprises 18 residues. The germline V gene encodes CDR1 DFQATT and CDR2 SNEGSKA (reference sequence). The ends lost 1 base at V and 4 bases at J; junction bases unmatched: 11. The CDR3 DNA reads TGCAGTGCTAGAGGGTCGACTAGCGGGAGAACGAGGTACAATGAGCAGTTCTTC. It yields the protein CSARGSTSGRTRYNEQFF.

Of note for this clonotype: Possible read error: a much larger clone is one base away. The chain joins TRBV7-2 to TRBJ1-2, with TRBD1 as a possible D gene (6 bases). In germline, CDR1 is SGHTA, CDR2 FQGNSA. The CDR3 covers 15 residues. Trimming stripped 3 bases from V and 7 bases from J, with 18 bases between. CDR3 region: CASSFGAEEGGGYTF. The CDR3 DNA reads as TGTGCCAGCAGCTTCGGGGCAGAGGAAGGGGGTGGCTACACCTTC.

This clonotype was detected many times. J is TRBJ2-2 and V is TRBV6-1, with 7 bases lining up with TRBD2. The CDR3 consists of 14 residues. CDR1 is MNHNS and CDR2 is SASEGT in the germline V gene. V was clipped by 6 bases and J by 6 bases; unmatched bases: 7. The CDR3 sequence is CASSGRLAAGELFF. The CDR3 nucleotides are TGTGCCAGCAGCGGAAGACTAGCAGCCGGGGAGCTGTTTTTT.

A remark on this clonotype: A read error may be the cause here, since a much bigger clone is one base away. This sequence joins TRBV25-1 and TRBJ2-7, with D unclear. Trimming stripped 8 bases from V and 3 bases from J, with 11 bases between. CDR3 length equals 12 residues. Per germline, CDR1 MGHDK and CDR2 SYGVNS. The CDR3 is CASSSVNYEQYF. The DNA for the CDR3 is TGTGCCAGCTCAAGCGTGAACTACGAGCAGTACTTC.

This clonotype showed up just a few times. J is TRBJ1-6 and V is TRBV6-1, with 7 bases aligning to TRBD1. The CDR3 runs 14 residues. V shed 6 bases and J 8 bases; nucleotides not matched to a gene: 7. Germline CDR1 and CDR2: MNHNS and SASEGT. CDR3 coding DNA: TGTGCCAGCAGGCCGACAGGGAAGGATTCACCCCTCCACTTT. It yields the protein CASRPTGKDSPLHF.

This clonotype was counted a few times. The V gene is TRBV27, the J gene TRBJ2-3; D is possibly TRBD1 (6 bases). V was trimmed by 6 bases and J by 6 bases, leaving 19 bases between them. The CDR3 has 15 amino acids. The germline gives CDR1 MNHEY, CDR2 SMNVEV (reference sequence). The CDR3: CASRRTVRVVDTQYF. The CDR3 DNA reads TGTGCCAGCAGGAGGACAGTGAGGGTTGTGGATACGCAGTATTTT.

This clonotype was picked up one time. A read error is possible here, since a much larger clone lies one base away. The genes are TRBV5-4 and TRBJ2-1; the match to TRBD1 covers 8 bases. This CDR3 contains 15 residues. Looked up from germline, CDR1 is SGHNT and CDR2 is YYREEE (reference sequence). The DNA of the CDR3 is TGTGCCAGCAGCTTGGTGGACAGGGAGGACAATGAGCAGCTCTTC. It yields the protein CASSLVDREDNEQLF.

The V gene is TRBV4-1, the J gene TRBJ2-3, with a tentative D call TRBD2 (5 bases). V lost 0 bases to trimming and J lost 1 base, with 14 bases between them. Germline V CDR1 and CDR2: MGHRA, YSYEKL. The CDR3 extends over 17 amino acids. The CDR3 nucleotides are TGCGCCAGCAGCCAAGATAGCGCGGAGTTGGGCACAGATACGCAGTATTTT. Encoded protein: CASSQDSAELGTDTQYF.

On this clonotype itself: It may be a read error: a sequence one base away is much more abundant. CDR3 residues: CASSLDVPAGETQYF. The CDR3 DNA sequence: TGTGCCAGCAGCCTGGATGTGCCGGCAGGAGAGACCCAGTACTTC. The rearrangement links TRBV5-5 to TRBJ2-5; the D is unclear. Per the germline V gene, CDR1 is SGHKS and CDR2 is YYEKEE (reference sequence). The CDR3 contains 15 residues. V was cut by 4 bases and J by 4 bases, with 17 bases left in between.

This clonotype showed up many times. This chain uses TRBV25-1 with TRBJ2-7; 8 bases agree with TRBD2. The junction had 15 bases not matched to a gene; V was cut back by 1 base and J by 7 bases. CDR1 and CDR2 (germline): MGHDK, SYGVNS. The CDR3 length is 17 residues. CDR3: CASSESRGSGSIREQYF. For the CDR3, the DNA is TGTGCCAGCAGTGAATCAAGGGGGAGCGGGAGCATAAGGGAGCAGTACTTC.

This clonotype was observed a few times. The chain employs TRBV25-1 and TRBJ1-4, with D unclear. The CDR3 extends over 16 amino acids. Trimming took off 6 bases at V and 0 bases at J, with 14 bases between the two ends. Germline V lookup: CDR1 MGHDK, CDR2 SYGVNS. Here the CDR3 reads CASRSTRRATNEKLFF. The CDR3 nucleotides read TGTGCCAGCAGGAGCACGAGACGTGCAACTAATGAAAAACTGTTTTTT.

V and J are TRBV6-5 and TRBJ1-1; unclear D gene. The CDR3 covers 14 residues. V gave up 3 bases and J gave up 4 bases, with 12 bases separating them. CDR1 is MNHEY and CDR2 is SVGAGI in the germline V gene. The CDR3: CASSYVGVGTEAFF. CDR3 bases: TGTGCCAGCAGTTATGTCGGCGTAGGCACTGAAGCTTTCTTT.